Listed below are T cell receptor beta chains from one sample, sequenced in a study of cytomegalovirus exposure and HLA in healthy donors. Produced via immunoSEQ multiplex PCR; TCRdb's table is partial and in-frame only. In the table there are 100,000 to 150,000 clones, roughly 78% of which are singletons. Sequenced material: PBMCs. The receptors were sampled from a man aged 30 to 45 in good health and CMV-seronegative. Both conserved end residues are part of each CDR3. Only part of the rows carry a size: once, few, many, or a class if the clone is expanded.

size: .; J: TRBJ1-2; V: TRBV5-1; CDR3: CASSLGPTGPHTF
size: .; J: TRBJ2-2; V: TRBV28; CDR3: CASETSGTGELFF
size: .; J: TRBJ2-1; V: TRBV2; CDR3: CASMVERSDNEQFF
size: few; J: TRBJ2-5; V: TRBV9; CDR3: CASSPSTGTGATQYF
size: once; J: TRBJ1-5; V: TRBV28; CDR3: CASKLTGNSNQPQHF
size: few; J: TRBJ1-3; V: TRBV25-1; CDR3: CASSQGPGNTIYF
size: .; J: TRBJ1-1; V: TRBV2; CDR3: CASSVSEGNTEAFF
size: .; J: TRBJ2-2; V: TRBV7-2; CDR3: CASSLRGYTGELFF
size: once; J: TRBJ2-3; V: TRBV28; CDR3: CASSSPGVGETDTQYF
size: once; J: TRBJ1-2; V: TRBV18; CDR3: CASSPPGGQGPDGYTF
size: few; J: TRBJ2-4; V: TRBV5-6; CDR3: CASSALKAKNIQYF
size: .; J: TRBJ2-2; V: TRBV9; CDR3: CASSGIPGLAVGELFF
size: .; J: TRBJ2-5; V: TRBV29-1; CDR3: CSVGGLASSETQYF
size: once; J: TRBJ1-5; V: TRBV21-1; CDR3: CASSKADEPGGGFGNQPQHF
size: .; J: TRBJ1-1; V: TRBV27; CDR3: CASSFLARGSTEAFF
size: few; J: TRBJ2-7; V: TRBV15; CDR3: CATSRNRDRDYEQYF
size: .; J: TRBJ2-3; V: TRBV7-2; CDR3: CASSLERGSTDTQYF
size: .; J: TRBJ2-1; V: TRBV30; CDR3: CAWSVGLAGVKEQFF
size: few; J: TRBJ1-1; V: TRBV7-2; CDR3: CASSFSVNTEAFF
size: .; J: TRBJ1-3; V: TRBV5-4; CDR3: CASSLWQGGNTIYF
size: .; J: TRBJ2-5; V: TRBV19; CDR3: CASTSGETQYF
size: .; J: TRBJ1-1; V: TRBV28; CDR3: CASSFRRVMRAEAFF
size: .; J: TRBJ1-1; V: TRBV5-1; CDR3: CASSLEAVNTEAFF
size: .; J: TRBJ1-2; V: TRBV28; CDR3: CASNSQGEVDYGYTF
size: .; J: TRBJ1-2; V: TRBV7-3; CDR3: CASSMGGSYGYTF
size: .; J: TRBJ2-5; V: TRBV29-1; CDR3: CSVLGQGETQYF
size: few; J: TRBJ2-6; V: TRBV7-9; CDR3: CASSTPGQGAAGANVLTF
size: .; J: TRBJ2-2; V: TRBV5-1; CDR3: CASSLLAGGNTGELFF
size: .; J: TRBJ1-5; V: TRBV15; CDR3: CATSSGRGSNQPQHF
size: .; J: TRBJ2-7; V: TRBV30; CDR3: CAWGVRTYEQYF
size: .; J: TRBJ2-1; V: TRBV15; CDR3: CATSRDRGGGEQFF
size: .; J: TRBJ2-2; V: TRBV5-1; CDR3: CASSSGTANTGELFF
size: .; J: TRBJ1-2; V: TRBV7-2; CDR3: CASSPQTGAGGNYGYTF
size: .; J: TRBJ2-7; V: TRBV6-6; CDR3: CASSYPTGGASWYF
size: .; J: TRBJ1-2; V: TRBV4-1; CDR3: CASSRGLLTNYGYTF
size: .; J: TRBJ2-5; V: TRBV5-4; CDR3: CASNNGQGYEETQYF
size: few; J: TRBJ1-3; V: TRBV11-2; CDR3: CASSLSDTRNTIYF
size: few; J: TRBJ1-5; V: TRBV5-1; CDR3: CASSTGLGNQPQHF
size: .; J: TRBJ2-7; V: TRBV5-1; CDR3: CASSFAGLEYEQYF
size: .; J: TRBJ2-7; V: TRBV6-7; CDR3: CATQAPGLLEQYF
size: .; J: TRBJ2-7; V: TRBV15; CDR3: CATSRGTGITYEQYF
size: once; J: TRBJ2-5; V: TRBV9; CDR3: CASSVLPGGAETQYF
size: .; J: TRBJ2-5; V: TRBV4-2; CDR3: CASSQDPQRGGRVETQYF
size: .; J: TRBJ2-7; V: TRBV6-8; CDR3: CASTEKPGQNTHSSYEQYF
size: few; J: TRBJ2-3; V: TRBV5-8; CDR3: CASSLNLAVTDTQYF